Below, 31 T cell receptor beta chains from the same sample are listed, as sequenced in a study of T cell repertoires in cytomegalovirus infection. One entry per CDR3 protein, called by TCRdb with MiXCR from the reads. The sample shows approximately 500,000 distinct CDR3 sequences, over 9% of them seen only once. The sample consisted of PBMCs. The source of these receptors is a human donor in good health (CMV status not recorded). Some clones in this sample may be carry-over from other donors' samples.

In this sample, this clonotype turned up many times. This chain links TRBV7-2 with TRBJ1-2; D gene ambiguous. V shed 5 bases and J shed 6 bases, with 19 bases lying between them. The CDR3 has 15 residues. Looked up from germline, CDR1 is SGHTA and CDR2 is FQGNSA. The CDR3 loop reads CASSSTGFPGDGYTF. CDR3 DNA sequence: TGTGCCAGCAGCAGTACCGGCTTCCCTGGGGATGGCTACACCTTC. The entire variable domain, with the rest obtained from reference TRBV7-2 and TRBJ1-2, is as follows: GAGVSQSPSNKVTEKGKDVELRCDPISGHTALYWYRQSLGQGLEFLIYFQGNSAPDKSGLPSDRFSAERTGGSVSTLTIQRTQQEDSAVYLCASSSTGFPGDGYTFGSGTRLTVV.

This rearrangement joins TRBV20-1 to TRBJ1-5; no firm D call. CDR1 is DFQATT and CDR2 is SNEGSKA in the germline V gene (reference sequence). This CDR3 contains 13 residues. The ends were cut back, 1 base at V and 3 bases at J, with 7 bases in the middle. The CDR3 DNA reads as TGCAGTGCTAGAGGGGCGGTCAATCAGCCCCAGCATTTT. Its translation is CSARGAVNQPQHF.

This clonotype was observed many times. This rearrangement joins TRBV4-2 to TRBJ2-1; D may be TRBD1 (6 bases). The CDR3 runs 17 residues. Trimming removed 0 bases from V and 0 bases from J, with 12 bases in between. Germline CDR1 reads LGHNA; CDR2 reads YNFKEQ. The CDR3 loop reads CASSQDRSGVSYNEQFF. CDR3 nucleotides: TGTGCCAGCAGCCAAGATAGATCAGGGGTCTCCTACAATGAGCAGTTCTTC.

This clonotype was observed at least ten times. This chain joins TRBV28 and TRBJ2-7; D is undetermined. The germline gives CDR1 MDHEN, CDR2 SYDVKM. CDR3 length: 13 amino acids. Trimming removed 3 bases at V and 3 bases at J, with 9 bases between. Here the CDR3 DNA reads TGTGCCAGCAGTTTCATACGCAACTACGAGCAGTACTTC. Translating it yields CASSFIRNYEQYF.

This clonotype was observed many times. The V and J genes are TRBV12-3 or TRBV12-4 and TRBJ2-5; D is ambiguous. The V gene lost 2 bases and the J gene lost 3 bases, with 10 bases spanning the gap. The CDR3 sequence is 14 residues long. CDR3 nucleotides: TGTGCCAGCAGTTTACGGCCAAGCGAAGAGACCCAGTACTTC. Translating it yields CASSLRPSEETQYF.

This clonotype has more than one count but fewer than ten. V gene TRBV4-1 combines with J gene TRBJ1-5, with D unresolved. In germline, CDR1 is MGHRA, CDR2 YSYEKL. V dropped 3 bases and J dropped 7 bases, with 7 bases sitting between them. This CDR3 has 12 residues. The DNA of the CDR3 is TGCGCCAGCAGCCATGCGGGCCAGCCCCAGCATTTT. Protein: CASSHAGQPQHF.

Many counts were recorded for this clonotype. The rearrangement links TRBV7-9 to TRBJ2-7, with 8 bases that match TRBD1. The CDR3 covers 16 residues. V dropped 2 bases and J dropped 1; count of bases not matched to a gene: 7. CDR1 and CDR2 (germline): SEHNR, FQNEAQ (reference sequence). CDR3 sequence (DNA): TGTGCCAGCAGCTTAAGACAGGGGACCCCGTCCTACGAGCAGTACTTC. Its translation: CASSLRQGTPSYEQYF.

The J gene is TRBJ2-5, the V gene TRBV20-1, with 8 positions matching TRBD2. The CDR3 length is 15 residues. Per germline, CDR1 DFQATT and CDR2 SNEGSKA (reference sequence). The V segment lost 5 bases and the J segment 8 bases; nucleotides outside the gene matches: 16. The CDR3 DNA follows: TGCAGTGCTGGAGTCTCCGGGACTAGGGGAGAAACCCAGTACTTC. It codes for CSAGVSGTRGETQYF.

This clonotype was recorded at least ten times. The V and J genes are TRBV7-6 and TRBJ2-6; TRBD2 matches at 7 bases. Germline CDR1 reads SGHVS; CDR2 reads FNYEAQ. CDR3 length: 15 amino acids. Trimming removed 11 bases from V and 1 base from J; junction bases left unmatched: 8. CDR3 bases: TGTGCCGGCGGGGGACGGCCGTCTGGGGCCAACGTCCTGACTTTC. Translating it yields CAGGGRPSGANVLTF.

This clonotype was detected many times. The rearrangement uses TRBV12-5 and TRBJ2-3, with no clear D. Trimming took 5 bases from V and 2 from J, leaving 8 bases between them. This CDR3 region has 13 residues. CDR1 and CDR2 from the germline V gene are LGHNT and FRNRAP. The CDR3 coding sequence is TGTGCTAGTGGTGGGTTAAACACAGATACGCAGTATTTT. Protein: CASGGLNTDTQYF.

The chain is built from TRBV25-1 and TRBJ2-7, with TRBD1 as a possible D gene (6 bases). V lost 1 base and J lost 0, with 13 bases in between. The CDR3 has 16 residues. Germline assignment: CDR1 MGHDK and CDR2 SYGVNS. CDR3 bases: TGTGCCAGCAGTGAATGGGGGACAAGGAACTCCTACGAGCAGTACTTC. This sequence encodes CASSEWGTRNSYEQYF.

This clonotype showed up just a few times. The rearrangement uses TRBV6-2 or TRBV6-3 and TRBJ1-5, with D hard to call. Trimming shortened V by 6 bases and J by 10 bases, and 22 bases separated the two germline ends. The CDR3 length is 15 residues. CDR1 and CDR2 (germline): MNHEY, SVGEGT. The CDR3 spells CASSTVGSFSSPQHF. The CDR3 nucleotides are TGTGCCAGCAGCACAGTCGGTAGTTTCTCAAGCCCCCAGCATTTT.

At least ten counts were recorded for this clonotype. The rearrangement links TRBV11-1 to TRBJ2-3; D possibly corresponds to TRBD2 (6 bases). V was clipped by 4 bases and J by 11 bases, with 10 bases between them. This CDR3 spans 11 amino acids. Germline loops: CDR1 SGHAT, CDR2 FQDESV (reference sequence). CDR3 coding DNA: TGTGCCAGCAGCTACCGGGACTTGCAGTATTTT. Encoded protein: CASSYRDLQYF.

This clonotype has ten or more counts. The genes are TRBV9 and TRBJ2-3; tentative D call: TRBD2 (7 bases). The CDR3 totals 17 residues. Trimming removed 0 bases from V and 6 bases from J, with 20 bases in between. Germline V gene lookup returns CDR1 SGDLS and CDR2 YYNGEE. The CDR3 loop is CASSVEGVGGGVDTQYF. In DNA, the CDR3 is TGTGCCAGCAGCGTAGAGGGGGTGGGGGGGGGCGTTGATACGCAGTATTTT.

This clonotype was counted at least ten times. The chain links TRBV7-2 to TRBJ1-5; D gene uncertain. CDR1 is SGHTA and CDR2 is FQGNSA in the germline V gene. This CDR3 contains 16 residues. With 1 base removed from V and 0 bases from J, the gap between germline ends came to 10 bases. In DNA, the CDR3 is TGTGCCAGCAGCTTAGATGCAGGATATAGCAATCAGCCCCAGCATTTT. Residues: CASSLDAGYSNQPQHF.

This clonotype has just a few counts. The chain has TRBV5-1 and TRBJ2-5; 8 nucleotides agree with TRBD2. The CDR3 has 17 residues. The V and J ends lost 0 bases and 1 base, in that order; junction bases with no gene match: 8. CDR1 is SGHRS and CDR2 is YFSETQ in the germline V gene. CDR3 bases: TGCGCCAGCAGCTTGGCCATCAGCGGGAGCCTCCAAGAGACCCAGTACTTC. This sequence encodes CASSLAISGSLQETQYF.

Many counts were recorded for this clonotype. The CDR3 DNA sequence: TGTGCCAGCAGCCAAGATTTGACAAGAACTGAAGCTTTCTTT. Amino acids: CASSQDLTRTEAFF. The chain carries TRBV4-2 and TRBJ1-1; D not certain. The germline gives CDR1 LGHNA, CDR2 YNFKEQ. CDR3 length: 14 residues. Trimming took 0 bases from V and 5 from J, leaving 10 bases between them.

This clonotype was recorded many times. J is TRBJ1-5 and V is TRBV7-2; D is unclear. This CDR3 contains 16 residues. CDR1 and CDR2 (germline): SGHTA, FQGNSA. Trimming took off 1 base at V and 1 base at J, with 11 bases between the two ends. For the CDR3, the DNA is TGTGCCAGCAGCTTAGTGGGTGTACTCAGCAATCAGCCCCAGCATTTT. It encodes CASSLVGVLSNQPQHF.

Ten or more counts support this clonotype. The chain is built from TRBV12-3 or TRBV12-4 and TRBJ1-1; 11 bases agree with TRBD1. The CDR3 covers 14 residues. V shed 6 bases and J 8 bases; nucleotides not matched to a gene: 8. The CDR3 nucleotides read TGTGCCAGCAGACTCGGGACAGGGGGTACAGAAGCTTTCTTT. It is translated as CASRLGTGGTEAFF.

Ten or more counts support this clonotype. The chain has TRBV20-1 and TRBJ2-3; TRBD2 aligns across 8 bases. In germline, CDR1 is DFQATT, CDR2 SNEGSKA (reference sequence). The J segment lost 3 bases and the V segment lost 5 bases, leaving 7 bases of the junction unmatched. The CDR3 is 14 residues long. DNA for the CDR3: TGCAGTGCTTCGGGACTAGTTGGGACAGATACGCAGTATTTT. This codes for CSASGLVGTDTQYF.

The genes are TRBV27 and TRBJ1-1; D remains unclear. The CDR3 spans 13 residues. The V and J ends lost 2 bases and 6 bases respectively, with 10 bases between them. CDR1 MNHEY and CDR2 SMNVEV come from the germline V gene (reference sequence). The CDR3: CASSLKARAEAFF. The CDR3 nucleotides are TGTGCCAGCAGTTTAAAGGCTAGGGCTGAAGCTTTCTTT.

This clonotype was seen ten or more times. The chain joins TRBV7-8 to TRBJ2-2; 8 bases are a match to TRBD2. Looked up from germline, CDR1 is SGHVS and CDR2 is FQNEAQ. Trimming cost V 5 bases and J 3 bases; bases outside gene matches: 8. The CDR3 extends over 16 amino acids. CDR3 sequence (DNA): TGTGCCAGCAGCAACCGGGGGGGGGTACACACCGGGGAGCTGTTTTTT. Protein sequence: CASSNRGGVHTGELFF.

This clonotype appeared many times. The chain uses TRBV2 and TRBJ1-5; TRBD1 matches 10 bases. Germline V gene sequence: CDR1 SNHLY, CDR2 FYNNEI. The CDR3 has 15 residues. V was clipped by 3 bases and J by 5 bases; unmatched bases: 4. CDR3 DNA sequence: TGTGCCAGCAGTGATTTGGGACAGGGGTATCAGCCCCAGCATTTT. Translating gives CASSDLGQGYQPQHF.

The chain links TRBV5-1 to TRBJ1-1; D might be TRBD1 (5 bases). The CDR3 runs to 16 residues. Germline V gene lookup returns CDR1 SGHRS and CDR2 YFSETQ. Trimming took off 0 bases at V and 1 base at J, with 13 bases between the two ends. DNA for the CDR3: TGCGCCAGCAGCTTGGATAGGACAAGGGGGAACACTGAAGCTTTCTTT. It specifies CASSLDRTRGNTEAFF.

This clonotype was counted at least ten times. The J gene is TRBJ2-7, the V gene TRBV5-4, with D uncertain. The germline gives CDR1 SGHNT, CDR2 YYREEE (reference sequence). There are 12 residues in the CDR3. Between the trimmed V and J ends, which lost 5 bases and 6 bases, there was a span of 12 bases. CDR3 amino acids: CASSHANREQYF. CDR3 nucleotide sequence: TGTGCCAGCAGTCACGCGAACCGCGAGCAGTACTTC. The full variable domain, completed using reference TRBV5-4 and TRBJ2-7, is ETGVTQSPTHLIKTRGQQVTLRCSSQSGHNTVSWYQQALGQGPQFIFQYYREEENGRGNFPPRFSGLQFPNYSSELNVNALELDDSALYLCASSHANREQYFGPGTRLTVT.

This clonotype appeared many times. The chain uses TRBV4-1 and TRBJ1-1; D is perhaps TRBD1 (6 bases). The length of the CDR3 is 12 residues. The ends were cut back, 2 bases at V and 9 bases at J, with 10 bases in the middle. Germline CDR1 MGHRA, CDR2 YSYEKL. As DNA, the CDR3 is TGCGCCAGCAGCCAACTGACAGGCAAAGCTTTCTTT. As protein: CASSQLTGKAFF.

The CDR3 DNA is TGTGCCAGCAGTTTCCGGCTCGGGACTAGCGGGGGCGAGCAGTACTTC. It yields the protein CASSFRLGTSGGEQYF. The chain uses TRBV27 and TRBJ2-7; 14 bases are shared with TRBD2. V dropped 3 bases and J dropped 6; count of bases not matched to a gene: 7. In germline, CDR1 is MNHEY, CDR2 SMNVEV (reference sequence). The CDR3 has 16 amino acids.

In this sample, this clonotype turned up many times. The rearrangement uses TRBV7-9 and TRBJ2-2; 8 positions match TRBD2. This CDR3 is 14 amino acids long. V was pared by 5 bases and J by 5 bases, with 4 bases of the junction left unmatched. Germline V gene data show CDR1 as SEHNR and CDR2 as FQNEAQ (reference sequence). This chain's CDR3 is CASSPRLATGELFF. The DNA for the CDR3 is TGTGCCAGCAGCCCCCGACTAGCGACCGGGGAGCTGTTTTTT.

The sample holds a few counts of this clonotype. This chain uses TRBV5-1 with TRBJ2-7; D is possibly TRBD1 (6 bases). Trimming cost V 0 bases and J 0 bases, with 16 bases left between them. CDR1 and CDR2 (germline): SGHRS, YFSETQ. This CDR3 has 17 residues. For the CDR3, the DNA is TGCGCCAGCAGCTTGGCCCCAGGGGCCGTGAGCTCCTACGAGCAGTACTTC. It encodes CASSLAPGAVSSYEQYF.

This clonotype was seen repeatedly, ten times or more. CDR3 in DNA: TGTGCCATTACATCGGCGGGAGGGGTGACCCAAGAGACCCAGTACTTC. It encodes CAITSAGGVTQETQYF. The rearrangement joins TRBV2 to TRBJ2-5; 9 bases are shared with TRBD2. The J segment lost 1 base and the V segment lost 10 bases, leaving 13 bases of the junction unmatched. The CDR3 totals 16 residues. From germline, CDR1 is SNHLY and CDR2 FYNNEI.

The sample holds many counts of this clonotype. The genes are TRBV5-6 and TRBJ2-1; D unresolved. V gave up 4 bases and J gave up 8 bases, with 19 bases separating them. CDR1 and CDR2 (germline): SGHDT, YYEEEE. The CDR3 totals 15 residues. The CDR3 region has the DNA TGTGCCAGCAGCAAGCCGGGCCCCAGCATCTATGAGCAGTTCTTC. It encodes CASSKPGPSIYEQFF.